A selection of T cell receptor beta chains follows, all from one sample in a study of lymphopenia after photon versus proton radiotherapy. Repertoires were generated with immunoSEQ multiplex PCR, while TCRdb's copy carries only in-frame clones and drops some. The sample consists of 70,000 or so clones, 80% to 95% of them appearing once. Here the sequenced sample was peripheral blood, taken from a patient treated with photon-based radiotherapy. Receptor source: a woman aged 40 to 50 with cholangiocarcinoma. Both conserved end residues are part of each CDR3. D genes are given only for firm matches. Only part of the rows carry a size: once, few, many, or a class if the clone is expanded.

>TRBJ2-1|-|TRBD2|TRBV14|16
CASSQDPSGRYNEQFF
TGTGCCAGCAGCCAAGATCCTAGCGGGAGGTACAATGAGCAGTTCTTC
>TRBJ2-5|-|-|TRBV4-2|16
CASSQGGTVTQETQYF
TGTGCCAGCAGCCAGGGAGGGACAGTTACTCAAGAGACCCAGTACTTC
>TRBJ2-5|once|-|TRBV2|11
CASNNQETQYF
TGTGCCAGCAACAACCAAGAGACCCAGTACTTC
>TRBJ1-2|-|TRBD1|TRBV5-6|16
CASSLAGTGAGNGYTF
TGTGCCAGCAGCTTGGCCGGGACAGGGGCCGGGAATGGCTACACCTTC
>TRBJ1-1|-|-|TRBV7-9|13
CASSLETDTEAFF
TGTGCCAGCAGCTTAGAGACAGACACTGAAGCTTTCTTT
>TRBJ1-2|-|-|TRBV19|13
CASSMNGNYGYTF
TGTGCCAGTAGTATGAACGGAAACTATGGCTACACCTTC
>TRBJ1-2|-|TRBD1|TRBV5-1|15
CASSLMQGAGYGYTF
TGCGCCAGCAGCTTGATGCAGGGGGCTGGCTATGGCTACACCTTC
>TRBJ2-7|-|-|TRBV11-2|12
CASSLGTYEQYF
TGTGCCAGCAGCTTAGGTACCTACGAGCAGTACTTC
>TRBJ1-6|once|TRBD1|TRBV5-4|15
CASSWAGTVNSPLHF
TGTGCCAGCAGTTGGGCCGGGACAGTAAATTCACCCCTCCACTTT
>TRBJ2-7|-|TRBD1|TRBV7-9|13
CASSSDRGYEQYF
TGTGCCAGCAGCTCGGACAGGGGATACGAGCAGTACTTC
>TRBJ2-3|-|TRBD2|TRBV27|17
CASSRLAGGSNPDTQYF
TGTGCCAGCAGTCGACTAGCGGGGGGGTCAAATCCAGATACGCAGTATTTT
>TRBJ1-2|-|-|TRBV10-3|14
CAISESVVNWGYTF
TGTGCCATCAGTGAGTCGGTAGTAAATTGGGGCTACACCTTC
>TRBJ2-3|-|TRBD2|TRBV5-6|16
CASSLRLAGRSDTQYF
TGTGCCAGCAGCTTAAGACTAGCGGGGCGGTCAGATACGCAGTATTTT
>TRBJ2-7|-|TRBD2|TRBV19|14
CASSRGLATGEQYF
TGTGCCAGTAGTAGGGGACTAGCGACAGGCGAGCAGTACTTC
>TRBJ1-1|-|-|TRBV27|14
CASSSPGANTEAFF
TGTGCCAGCAGTTCCCCGGGGGCGAACACTGAAGCTTTCTTT
>TRBJ2-1|-|-|TRBV11-2|12
CASSPPQGWEFF
TGTGCCAGCAGCCCTCCCCAGGGATGGGAGTTCTTC
>TRBJ1-1|-|-|TRBV6-1|14
CASSDPGGGTEAFF
TGTGCCAGCAGTGACCCGGGAGGGGGCACTGAAGCTTTCTTT
>TRBJ1-1|-|-|TRBV6-5|15
CASSINEGVNTEAFF
TGTGCCAGCAGCATTAACGAGGGGGTGAACACTGAAGCTTTCTTT
>TRBJ2-5|-|TRBD2|TRBV28|19
CASSLFLTSGSFYQETQYF
TGTGCCAGCAGTTTATTCCTGACTAGCGGGAGCTTTTATCAAGAGACCCAGTACTTC
>TRBJ2-3|few|-|TRBV5-4|15
CASSLPGIYTDTQYF
TGTGCCAGCAGCTTGCCGGGAATTTACACAGATACGCAGTATTTT
>TRBJ1-6|-|TRBD1|TRBV28|16
CASSSPGQGFGSPLHF
TGTGCCAGCAGTTCGCCGGGACAGGGTTTTGGATCACCCCTCCACTTT
>TRBJ1-2|-|TRBD1|TRBV4-2|20
CASSQDLRLDRGIANYGYTF
TGTGCCAGCAGCCAAGATCTTCGCCTTGACAGGGGGATAGCTAACTATGGCTACACCTTC
>TRBJ2-2|-|TRBD2|TRBV10-3|14
CAISEGREAGELFF
TGTGCCATCAGTGAGGGGAGGGAAGCCGGGGAGCTGTTTTTT
>TRBJ2-7|-|-|TRBV11-2|15
CASSAGQPPLWEQYF
TGTGCCAGCAGCGCGGGACAGCCGCCCCTCTGGGAGCAGTACTTC
>TRBJ2-7|-|-|TRBV10-2|14
CASADWPGTYEQYF
TGCGCCAGCGCCGACTGGCCCGGAACCTACGAGCAGTACTTC
>TRBJ1-4|-|-|TRBV7-2|15
CASSSRGGTNEKLFF
TGTGCCAGCAGCTCCCGGGGGGGAACTAATGAAAAACTGTTTTTT
>TRBJ2-1|-|-|TRBV19|15
CASKGGASSYNEQFF
TGTGCCAGTAAGGGTGGGGCAAGCTCCTACAATGAGCAGTTCTTC
>TRBJ2-2|-|-|TRBV27|13
CAISNRDGGELFF
TGTGCCATCTCCAACCGGGACGGCGGGGAGCTGTTTTTT
>TRBJ2-7|-|-|TRBV9|14
CASSVGEASYEQYF
TGTGCCAGCAGCGTAGGGGAAGCCTCCTACGAGCAGTACTTC
>TRBJ2-3|-|TRBD2|TRBV7-2|16
CASSLRSSGGADTQYF
TGTGCCAGCAGCTTGCGTTCTAGCGGGGGAGCAGATACGCAGTATTTT
>TRBJ1-1|once|TRBD1|TRBV29-1|14
CSVRPGQGGTEAFF
TGCAGCGTTCGACCAGGACAGGGTGGGACTGAAGCTTTCTTT
>TRBJ1-5|-|TRBD1|TRBV28|18
CASSLTGGLFSSNQPQHF
TGTGCCAGCAGTTTAACAGGGGGTCTATTTAGTAGCAATCAGCCCCAGCATTTT
>TRBJ1-6|-|-|TRBV9|14
CASSVVGDRSPLHF
TGTGCCAGCAGCGTAGTGGGGGATCGTTCACCCCTCCACTTT
>TRBJ1-5|-|-|TRBV4-2|13
CASSHRDNQPQHF
TGTGCCAGCAGCCATAGGGACAATCAGCCCCAGCATTTT
>TRBJ2-7|-|TRBD1|TRBV2|15
CASVGQARFRGEQYF
TGTGCCAGCGTGGGACAGGCGCGTTTTAGGGGCGAGCAGTACTTC
>TRBJ1-5|-|-|TRBV6-5|14
CASREGSSNQPQHF
TGTGCCAGCAGAGAGGGTAGCAGCAATCAGCCCCAGCATTTT
>TRBJ1-1|-|-|TRBV12-1|13
CASSFDCGTEAFF
TGTGCCAGCAGCTTTGATTGCGGGACTGAAGCTTTCTTT
>TRBJ1-1|-|-|TRBV27|15
CASSPSGLGDTEAFF
TGTGCCAGCAGTCCCTCCGGGCTAGGAGACACTGAAGCTTTCTTT
>TRBJ1-2|-|-|TRBV27|13
CASGRGSGYGYTF
TGTGCCAGCGGGCGGGGGAGTGGCTATGGCTACACCTTC
>TRBJ1-3|-|-|TRBV9|14
CASSVDGAGNTIYF
TGTGCCAGCAGCGTAGACGGAGCTGGAAACACCATATATTTT
>TRBJ1-4|few|TRBD1|TRBV5-1|14
CASRRTGGNEKLFF
TGCGCCAGCAGACGGACAGGGGGGAATGAAAAACTGTTTTTT
>TRBJ2-1|-|-|TRBV7-2|16
CASSLYYGSNYNEQFF
TGTGCCAGCAGCTTATATTACGGGTCAAACTACAATGAGCAGTTCTTC